This entry is about one T cell receptor beta chain. Original data processing: Reference gene primer amplification in the assay estimated nucleated cell counts. Method: immunoSEQ multiplex PCR; TCRdb's copy keeps in-frame clones and lacks some. V, J and clone size are taken as reported in that table, and D and trimming were inferred from the DNA itself. In the table there are roughly 7,100 clones, 89% of which are singletons. This record comes from a study of blood T cell repertoires in COVID-19. At the level of the study: Samples of COVID-19 (acute and convalescent) were obtained from the United States, Italy and Spain. In each case, the material was cDNA or gDNA derived from T cells, B-cell-depleted T cells, or PBMCs.

This receptor was obtained from a man aged 65 to 79 with active COVID-19. The sequencing sample was made of peripheral blood.

The CDR3 DNA follows: TGTGCCAGCGGCGAACAGGGCTCCTACGAGCAGTACTTC. This sequence encodes CASGEQGSYEQYF. The J gene is TRBJ2-7, the V gene TRBV2; D may be TRBD1 (6 bases). The CDR3 loop spans 13 amino acids. The V end lost 8 bases, the J end lost 0 bases, and 11 bases lay between the germline ends. Germline V gene lookup returns CDR1 SNHLY and CDR2 FYNNEI.